This is a list of T cell receptor beta chains from one sample in a study of early stage breast cancer tumors. The table came from immunoSEQ multiplex PCR; TCRdb's copy has only in-frame clones and leaves some out. The sample lists some 48,000 clones, roughly 80% seen once, with 1.3% to 1.5% in the top ten. Sequenced sample: blood. The receptor source for this set is a person aged 45-65 years with breast cancer. Each CDR3 is given with its conserved first and last residue. Each record gives: J gene, clone size, V gene, D gene, CDR3 protein, CDR3 DNA. A D gene is named only where the DNA matches it firmly. Clone size, where shown, is once, few, many, or a class for clones that have expanded.

TRBJ2-3	NA	TRBV23-1	NA	CASSQTGTAVSDTQYF	TGCGCCAGCAGTCAAACCGGGACCGCGGTGAGCGATACGCAGTATTTT
TRBJ1-4	NA	TRBV9	NA	CASSPRDSAGKLFF	TGTGCCAGCAGCCCCCGGGACTCGGCTGGGAAACTGTTTTTT
TRBJ1-1	NA	TRBV7-2	NA	CASSQQGNTEAFF	TGTGCCAGCAGCCAACAGGGGAACACTGAAGCTTTCTTT
TRBJ1-3	NA	TRBV6-1	TRBD1	CASRPGQLSGNTIYF	TGTGCCAGCAGGCCGGGACAGCTCTCTGGAAACACCATATATTTT
TRBJ2-7	NA	TRBV6-1	NA	CASTAVVEQYF	TGTGCCAGCACTGCGGTTGTCGAGCAGTACTTC
TRBJ1-1	NA	TRBV12-2	NA	CASRFGGLNTEAFF	TGTGCAAGTCGCTTCGGAGGGTTGAACACTGAAGCTTTCTTT
TRBJ1-4	NA	TRBV6-1	NA	CASSVPRGATRWEKLFF	TGTGCCAGCAGTGTCCCGAGGGGGGCCACCCGGTGGGAAAAACTGTTTTTT
TRBJ2-7	NA	TRBV7-2	TRBD2	CASSLGLAVLQEQYF	TGTGCCAGCAGCTTAGGCCTAGCGGTACTCCAAGAGCAGTACTTC
TRBJ2-3	few	TRBV5-5	NA	CASSPSPAWGGTQYF	TGTGCCAGCAGCCCATCCCCCGCCTGGGGAGGTACGCAGTATTTT
TRBJ2-7	NA	TRBV5-6	TRBD1	CASSLVQGAAEQYF	TGTGCCAGCAGCTTGGTCCAGGGGGCCGCCGAGCAGTACTTC
TRBJ2-5	NA	TRBV13	NA	CASSLGGRTQYF	TGTGCCAGCAGCTTAGGGGGAAGGACCCAGTACTTC
TRBJ2-7	NA	TRBV19	NA	CASSIGKPYEQYF	TGTGCCAGTAGTATCGGGAAGCCCTACGAGCAGTACTTC
TRBJ2-5	few	TRBV28	TRBD2	CASSLGLAVQETQYF	TGTGCCAGCAGTTTAGGACTAGCGGTTCAAGAGACCCAGTACTTC
TRBJ2-1	few	TRBV18	NA	CASSPSGTALNEQFF	TGTGCCAGCTCACCATCCGGGACTGCACTCAATGAGCAGTTCTTC
TRBJ2-7	NA	TRBV5-1	TRBD2	CASSLSGRALYEQYF	TGCGCCAGCAGCTTGAGCGGGAGGGCCCTATACGAGCAGTACTTC
TRBJ2-7	few	TRBV2	TRBD2	CASSEATSRYF	TGTGCCAGCAGTGAAGCGACTAGCCGGTACTTC
TRBJ1-3	NA	TRBV19	NA	CASNPGVENTIYF	TGTGCCAGTAACCCAGGGGTGGAAAACACCATATATTTT
TRBJ1-2	NA	TRBV5-6	NA	CASRPIFADGYTF	TGTGCCAGCAGGCCGATATTTGCAGATGGCTACACCTTC
TRBJ2-1	NA	TRBV11-2	NA	CASSLDWGPRSEQFF	TGTGCCAGCAGCTTAGATTGGGGACCCAGGTCTGAGCAGTTCTTC
TRBJ1-2	NA	TRBV28	NA	CASSPHPESGGYTF	TGTGCCAGCAGTCCTCATCCGGAATCGGGAGGCTACACCTTC
TRBJ2-5	NA	TRBV30	TRBD1	CAWSLRGLPGGKETQYF	TGTGCCTGGAGCCTCAGGGGGCTCCCAGGGGGGAAAGAGACCCAGTACTTC
TRBJ2-1	NA	TRBV7-9	NA	CASSLPGKYNEQFF	TGTGCCAGCAGCCTACCGGGGAAGTACAATGAGCAGTTCTTC
TRBJ2-7	NA	TRBV11-2	TRBD1	CASSRQGAGEQYF	TGTGCCAGCAGCAGACAGGGGGCGGGGGAGCAGTACTTC
TRBJ2-1	once	TRBV7-9	NA	CASSLAAYNEQFF	TGTGCCAGCAGCTTAGCTGCCTACAATGAGCAGTTCTTC
TRBJ2-2	NA	TRBV28	TRBD2	CASSWGGTGELFF	TGTGCCAGCAGTTGGGGGGGAACCGGGGAGCTGTTTTTT
TRBJ2-7	NA	TRBV2	NA	CASSSSAAYEQYF	TGTGCCAGCAGTTCTAGCGCCGCCTACGAGCAGTACTTC
TRBJ1-5	NA	TRBV18	NA	CASSPMQESQPQHF	TGTGCCAGCTCACCAATGCAGGAAAGTCAGCCCCAGCATTTT
TRBJ1-4	NA	TRBV18	NA	CASSLRDEKLFF	TGTGCCAGCTCACTCCGGGATGAAAAACTGTTTTTT
TRBJ2-7	NA	TRBV4-2	TRBD2	CASSQGIGGEQYF	TGTGCCAGCAGCCAAGGGATCGGGGGGGAGCAGTACTTC
TRBJ2-7	NA	TRBV13	NA	CASSLRDHYEQYF	TGTGCCAGCAGCTTGAGGGATCACTACGAGCAGTACTTC